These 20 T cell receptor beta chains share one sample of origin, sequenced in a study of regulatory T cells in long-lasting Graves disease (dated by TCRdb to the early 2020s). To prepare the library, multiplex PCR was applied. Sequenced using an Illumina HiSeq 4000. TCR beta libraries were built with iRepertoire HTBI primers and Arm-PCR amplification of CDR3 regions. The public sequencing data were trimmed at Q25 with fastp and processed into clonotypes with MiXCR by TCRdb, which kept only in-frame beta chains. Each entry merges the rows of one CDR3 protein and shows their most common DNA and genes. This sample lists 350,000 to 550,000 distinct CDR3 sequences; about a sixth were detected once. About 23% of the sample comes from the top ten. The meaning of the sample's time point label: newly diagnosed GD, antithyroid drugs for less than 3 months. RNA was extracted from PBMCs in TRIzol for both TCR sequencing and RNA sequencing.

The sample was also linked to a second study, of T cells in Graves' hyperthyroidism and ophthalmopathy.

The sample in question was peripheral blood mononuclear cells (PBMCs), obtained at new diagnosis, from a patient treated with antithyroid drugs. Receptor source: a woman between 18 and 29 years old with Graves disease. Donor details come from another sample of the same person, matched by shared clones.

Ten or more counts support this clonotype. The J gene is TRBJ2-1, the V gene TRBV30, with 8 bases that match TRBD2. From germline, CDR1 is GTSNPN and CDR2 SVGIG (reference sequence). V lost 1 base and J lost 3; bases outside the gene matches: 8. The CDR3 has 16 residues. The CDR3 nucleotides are TGTGCCTGGAGTGACCCAACTAGCGGAGACTACAATGAGCAGTTCTTC. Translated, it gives CAWSDPTSGDYNEQFF.

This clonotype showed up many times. The CDR3 here is CASIRDRNTEAFF. CDR3 nucleotides: TGTGCCAGCATTAGAGACAGGAACACTGAAGCTTTCTTT. V is TRBV2 and J is TRBJ1-1; possible D gene TRBD1, 5 bases. This CDR3 is 13 amino acids long. Trimming left V 7 bases short and J 1 base short, with 10 bases between. CDR1 and CDR2 (germline): SNHLY, FYNNEI.

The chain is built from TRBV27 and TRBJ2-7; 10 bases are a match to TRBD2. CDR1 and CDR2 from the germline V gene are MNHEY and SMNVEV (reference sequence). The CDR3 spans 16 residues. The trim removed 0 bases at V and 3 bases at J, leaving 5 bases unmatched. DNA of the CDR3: TGTGCCAGCAGTTTATCAGTAAGGACTAGCGGCTACGAGCAGTACTTC. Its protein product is CASSLSVRTSGYEQYF.

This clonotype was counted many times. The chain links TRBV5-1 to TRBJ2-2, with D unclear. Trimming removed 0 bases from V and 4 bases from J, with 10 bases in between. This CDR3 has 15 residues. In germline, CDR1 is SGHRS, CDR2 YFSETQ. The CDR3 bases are TGCGCCAGCAGCTTGGGGCACCTCAGCACCGGGGAGCTGTTTTTT. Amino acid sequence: CASSLGHLSTGELFF.

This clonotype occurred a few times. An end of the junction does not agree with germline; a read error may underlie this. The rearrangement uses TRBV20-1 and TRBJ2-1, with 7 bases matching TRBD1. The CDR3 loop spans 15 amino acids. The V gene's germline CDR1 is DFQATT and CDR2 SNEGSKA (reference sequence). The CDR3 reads CSARPDRETYYEQFF. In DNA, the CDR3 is TGCAGTGCTAGACCCGACAGGGAGACCTACTATGAGCAGTTCTTC.

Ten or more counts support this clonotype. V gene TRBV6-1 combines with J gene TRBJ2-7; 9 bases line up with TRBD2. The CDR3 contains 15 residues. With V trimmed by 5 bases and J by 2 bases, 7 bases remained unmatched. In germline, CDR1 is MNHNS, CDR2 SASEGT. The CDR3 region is CASSRTSDLTYEQYF. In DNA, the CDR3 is TGTGCCAGCAGTAGGACTAGCGACCTCACCTACGAGCAGTACTTC.

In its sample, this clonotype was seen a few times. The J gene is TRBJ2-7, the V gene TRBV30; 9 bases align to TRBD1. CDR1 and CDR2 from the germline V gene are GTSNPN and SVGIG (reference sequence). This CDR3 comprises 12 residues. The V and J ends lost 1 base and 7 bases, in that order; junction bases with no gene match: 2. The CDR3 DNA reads TGTGCCTGGAGTGGGACAGGGGTTGAGCAGTACTTC. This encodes CAWSGTGVEQYF.

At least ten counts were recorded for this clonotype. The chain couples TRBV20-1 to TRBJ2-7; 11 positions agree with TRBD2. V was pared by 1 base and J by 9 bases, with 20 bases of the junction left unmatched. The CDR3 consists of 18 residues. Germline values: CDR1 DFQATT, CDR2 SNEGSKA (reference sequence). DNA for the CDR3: TGCAGTGCTAGAGCAGACCTGGTGCATAGCGGGAGGGCCCAGGTGCAGTACTTC. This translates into CSARADLVHSGRAQVQYF.

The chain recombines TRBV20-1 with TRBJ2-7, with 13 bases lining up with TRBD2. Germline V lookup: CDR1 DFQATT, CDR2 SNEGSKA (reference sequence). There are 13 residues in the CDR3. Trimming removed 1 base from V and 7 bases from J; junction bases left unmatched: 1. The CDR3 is CSARGLAGGEQYF. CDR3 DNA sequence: TGCAGTGCTAGAGGACTAGCGGGGGGTGAGCAGTACTTC.

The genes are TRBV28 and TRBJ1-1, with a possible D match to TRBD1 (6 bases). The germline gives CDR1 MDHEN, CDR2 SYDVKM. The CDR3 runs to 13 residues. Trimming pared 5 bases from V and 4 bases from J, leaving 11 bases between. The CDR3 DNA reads TGTGCCAGCAGTGCTACAGGGACCACTGAAGCTTTCTTT. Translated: CASSATGTTEAFF. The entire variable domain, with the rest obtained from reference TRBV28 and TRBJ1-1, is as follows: DVKVTQSSRYLVKRTGEKVFLECVQDMDHENMFWYRQDPGLGLRLIYFSYDVKMKEKGDIPEGYSVSREKKERFSLILESASTNQTSMYLCASSATGTTEAFFGQGTRLTVV.

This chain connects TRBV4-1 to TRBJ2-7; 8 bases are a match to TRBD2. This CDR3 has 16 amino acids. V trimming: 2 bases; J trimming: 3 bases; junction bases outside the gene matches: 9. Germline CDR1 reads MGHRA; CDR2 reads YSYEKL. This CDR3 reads CASSQRATSESYEQYF. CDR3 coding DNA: TGCGCCAGCAGCCAAAGAGCGACTAGCGAAAGCTACGAGCAGTACTTC.

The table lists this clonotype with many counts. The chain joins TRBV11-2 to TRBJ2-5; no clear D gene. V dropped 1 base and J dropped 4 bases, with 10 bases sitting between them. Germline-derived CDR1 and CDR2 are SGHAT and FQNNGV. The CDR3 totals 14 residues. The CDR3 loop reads CASSLVASRETQYF. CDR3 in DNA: TGTGCCAGCAGCTTAGTGGCTAGTCGAGAGACCCAGTACTTC.

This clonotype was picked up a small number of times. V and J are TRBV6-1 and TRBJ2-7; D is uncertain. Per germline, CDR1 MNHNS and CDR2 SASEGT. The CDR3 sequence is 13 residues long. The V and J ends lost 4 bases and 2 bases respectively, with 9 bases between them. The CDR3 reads CASSALWTYEQYF. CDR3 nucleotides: TGTGCCAGCAGTGCCCTTTGGACCTACGAGCAGTACTTC.

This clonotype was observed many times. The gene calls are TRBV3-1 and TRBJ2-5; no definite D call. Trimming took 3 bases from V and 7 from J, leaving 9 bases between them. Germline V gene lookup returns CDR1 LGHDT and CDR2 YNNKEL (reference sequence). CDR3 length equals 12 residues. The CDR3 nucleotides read TGTGCCAGCAGCCAGACCTTACGGACCCAGTACTTC. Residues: CASSQTLRTQYF.

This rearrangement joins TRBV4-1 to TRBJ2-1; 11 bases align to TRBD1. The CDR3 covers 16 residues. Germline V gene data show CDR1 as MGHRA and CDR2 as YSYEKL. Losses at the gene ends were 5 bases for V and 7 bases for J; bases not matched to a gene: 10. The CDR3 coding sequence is TGCGCCAGCAGCTATAATACCGGGACAGGGGGGAATGAGCAGTTCTTC. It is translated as CASSYNTGTGGNEQFF.

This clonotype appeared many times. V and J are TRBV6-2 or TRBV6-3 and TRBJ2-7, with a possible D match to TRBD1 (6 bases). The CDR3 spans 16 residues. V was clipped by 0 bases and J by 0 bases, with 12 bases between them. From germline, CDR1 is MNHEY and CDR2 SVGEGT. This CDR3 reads CASSYSGGSSSYEQYF. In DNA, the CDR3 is TGTGCCAGCAGTTACTCTGGGGGCTCCAGCTCCTACGAGCAGTACTTC.

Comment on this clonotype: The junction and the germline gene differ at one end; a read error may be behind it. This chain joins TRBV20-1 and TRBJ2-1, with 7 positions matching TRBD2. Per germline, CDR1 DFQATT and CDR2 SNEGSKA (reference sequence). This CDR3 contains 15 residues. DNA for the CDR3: TGCAGTGCTAGAGGGGGCGGGAGCTGGTACAATGGGCAGTTCTTC. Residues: CSARGGGSWYNGQFF.

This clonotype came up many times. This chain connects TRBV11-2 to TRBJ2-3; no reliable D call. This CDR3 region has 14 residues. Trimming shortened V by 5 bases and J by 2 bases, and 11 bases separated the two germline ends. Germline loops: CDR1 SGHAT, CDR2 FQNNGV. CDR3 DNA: TGTGCCAGCAGCATAGTGGGTTTCACAGATACGCAGTATTTT. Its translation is CASSIVGFTDTQYF.

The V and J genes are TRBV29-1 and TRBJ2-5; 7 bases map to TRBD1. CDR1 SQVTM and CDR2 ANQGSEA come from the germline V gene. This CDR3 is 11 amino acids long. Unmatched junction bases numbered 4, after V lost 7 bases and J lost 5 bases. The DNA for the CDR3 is TGCAGCGGTACAGGGGCCGAGACCCAGTACTTC. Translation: CSGTGAETQYF.

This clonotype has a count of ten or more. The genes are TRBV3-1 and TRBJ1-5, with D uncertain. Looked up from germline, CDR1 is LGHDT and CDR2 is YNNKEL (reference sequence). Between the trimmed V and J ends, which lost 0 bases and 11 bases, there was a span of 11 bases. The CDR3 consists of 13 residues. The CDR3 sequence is CASSQDLRQAQHF. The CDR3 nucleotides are TGTGCCAGCAGCCAAGATCTAAGGCAGGCCCAGCATTTT. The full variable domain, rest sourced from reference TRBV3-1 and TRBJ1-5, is DTAVSQTPKYLVTQMGNDKSIKCEQNLGHDTMYWYKQDSKKFLKIMFSYNNKELIINETVPNRFSPKSPDKAHLNLHINSLELGDSAVYFCASSQDLRQAQHFGDGTRLSIL.